Described below is a single T cell receptor (beta chain) sequence and its context. The data were taken from a study of control samples from healthy donors and cancer patients. Generated by immunoSEQ multiplex PCR, the TCRdb table keeps only in-frame clones and is missing some. The sample yields roughly 100,000 clones, about 89% seen once. The CDR3 has 15 residues. The V gene's germline CDR1 is SGHDT and CDR2 YYEEEE. Trimming cost V 5 bases and J 8 bases; bases outside gene matches: 12. This clonotype was sampled from a man between 60 and 75 years old with lung cancer. V and J are TRBV5-6 and TRBJ1-2; 10 nucleotides align to TRBD1. The sequenced sample consisted of PBMCs. The CDR3 protein is CASSSTGTGVGGYTF. The DNA of the CDR3 is TGTGCCAGCAGTAGTACCGGGACAGGGGTTGGAGGCTACACCTTC. Drawing the rest from reference TRBV5-6 and TRBJ1-2, the complete variable domain is DAGVTQSPTHLIKTRGQQVTLRCSPKSGHDTVSWYQQALGQGPQFIFQYYEEEERQRGNFPDRFSGHQFPNYSSELNVNALLLGDSALYLCASSSTGTGVGGYTFGSGTRLTVV.